This T cell receptor beta chain was identified during a study of OX40 agonist ivuxolimab in advanced cancers. Worth noting for this clone: No antigen is known for it.

No patient had autoimmune disease or received systemic immunosuppression. The CDR3 covers 13 residues. V was pared by 0 bases and J by 7 bases, with 7 bases between. Germline CDR1 reads SGHTA; CDR2 reads FQGNSA. Measured with immunoSEQ multiplex PCR; TCRdb has only the in-frame clones, and not every one. The data contain about 66,000 clones, roughly nine tenths of them seen just once; the ten biggest clones take up about 3.9%. Study-wide findings and caveats: Expanded clones were, on average, more numerous among CD8+ T cells than CD4+. Relatively little clonal expansion, among the lowest observed, appeared in partial responders at 0.1-3.0 mg/kg.

The sequence was collected from an adult with an advanced solid tumor such as melanoma, head and neck, liver or kidney cancer. This sequence joins TRBV7-2 and TRBJ2-1; D is unclear. The material sequenced was CD4+ or CD8+ T cells sorted from blood, taken in a trial of the OX40 agonist ivuxolimab. CDR3 nucleotide sequence: TGTGCCAGCAGCTTAGCGCTGGGGAATGAGCAGTTCTTC. It is translated as CASSLALGNEQFF. The whole variable domain, remainder taken from reference TRBV7-2 and TRBJ2-1, is GAGVSQSPSNKVTEKGKDVELRCDPISGHTALYWYRQSLGQGLEFLIYFQGNSAPDKSGLPSDRFSAERTGGSVSTLTIQRTQQEDSAVYLCASSLALGNEQFFGPGTRLTVL.